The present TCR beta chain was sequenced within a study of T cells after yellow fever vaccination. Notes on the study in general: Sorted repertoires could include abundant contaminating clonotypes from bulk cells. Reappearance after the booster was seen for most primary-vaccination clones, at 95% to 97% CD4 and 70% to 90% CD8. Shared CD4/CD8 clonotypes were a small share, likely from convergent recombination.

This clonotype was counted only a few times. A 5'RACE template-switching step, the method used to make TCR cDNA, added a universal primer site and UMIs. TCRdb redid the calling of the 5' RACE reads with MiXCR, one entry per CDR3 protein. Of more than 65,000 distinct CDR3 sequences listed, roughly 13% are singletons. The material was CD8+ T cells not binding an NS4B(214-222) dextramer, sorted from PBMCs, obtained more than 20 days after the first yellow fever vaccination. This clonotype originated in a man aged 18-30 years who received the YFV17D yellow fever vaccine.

This chain's CDR3 is CASSQDTGGSVYNEQFF. The CDR3, as DNA: TGCGCCAGCAGCCAAGATACGGGGGGGAGTGTTTACAATGAGCAGTTCTTC. The J gene is TRBJ2-1, the V gene TRBV4-3, with TRBD2 matching over 8 bases. Losses at the gene ends were 0 bases for V and 4 bases for J; bases not matched to a gene: 8. The CDR3 is 17 amino acids. The germline gives CDR1 LGHNA, CDR2 YSLEER.